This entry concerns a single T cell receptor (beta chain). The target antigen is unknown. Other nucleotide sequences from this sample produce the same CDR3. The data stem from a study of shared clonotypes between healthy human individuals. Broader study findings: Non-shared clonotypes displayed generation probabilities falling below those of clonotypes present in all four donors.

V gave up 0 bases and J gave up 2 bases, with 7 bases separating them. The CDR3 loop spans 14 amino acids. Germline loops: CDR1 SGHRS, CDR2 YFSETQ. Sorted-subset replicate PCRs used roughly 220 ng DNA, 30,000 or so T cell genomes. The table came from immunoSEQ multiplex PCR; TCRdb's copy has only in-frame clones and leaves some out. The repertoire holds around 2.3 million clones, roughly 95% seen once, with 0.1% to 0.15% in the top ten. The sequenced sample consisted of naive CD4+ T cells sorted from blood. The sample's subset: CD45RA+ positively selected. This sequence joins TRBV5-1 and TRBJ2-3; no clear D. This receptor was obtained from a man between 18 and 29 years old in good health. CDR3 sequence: CASSLGQDTDTQYF. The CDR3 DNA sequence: TGCGCCAGCAGCTTGGGTCAGGACACAGATACGCAGTATTTT.